This T cell receptor (beta chain) emerged from a study of blood T cell repertoires in COVID-19. In the study overall: Acute-phase and convalescent COVID-19 samples originated in the United States, Italy and Spain. In each case, the material was cDNA or gDNA derived from T cells, B-cell-depleted T cells, or PBMCs.

This CDR3 comprises 17 residues. CDR1 MDHEN and CDR2 SYDVKM come from the germline V gene. The J segment lost 1 base and the V segment lost 6 bases, leaving 11 bases of the junction unmatched. While infection was still active, Seattle patients were enrolled and then followed longitudinally. In the source study's methods: Reference gene primer amplification in the assay estimated nucleated cell counts. Produced via immunoSEQ multiplex PCR; TCRdb's table is partial and in-frame only. V and J calls and clone size are as listed in that table; D and trimming were resolved from the DNA. The sample carries 160,000 or so clones, 79% recorded once.

Sequencing was done on a sample of peripheral blood. The chain is built from TRBV28 and TRBJ1-5; 8 positions agree with TRBD1. The receptor's source is a woman aged 55-69 years with COVID-19, enrolled during active disease. The CDR3 sequence is CASSQLGQVVSNQPQHF. The CDR3 bases are TGTGCCAGCAGCCAACTGGGACAGGTTGTAAGCAATCAGCCCCAGCATTTT.